A single sample is the source of the 21 T cell receptor beta chains below, sequenced in a study of Ad26.COV2.S vaccination and SARS-CoV-2 variants. Measured with immunoSEQ multiplex PCR; TCRdb has only the in-frame clones, and not every one. The table records under 550,000 clones, around nine tenths of them present only once. Treatment reported: about 20 received Ad26.COV2.S at low or high dose, single or two shots; a few received placebo; per-sample allocation not given. Sampling occurred on day 63 after the first vaccine or placebo injection. This specimen consisted of peripheral blood, obtained in a trial of Ad26.COV2.S vaccine versus placebo. Source of these receptors: a person aged 18 to 59 who received the Ad26.COV2.S COVID-19 vaccine or a placebo.

In this sample, this clone turned up a few times. The rearrangement links TRBV7-9 to TRBJ1-2, with no clear D. This CDR3 has 14 amino acids. V gave up 5 bases and J gave up 0 bases, with 10 bases separating them. CDR1 is SEHNR and CDR2 is FQNEAQ in the germline V gene (reference sequence). CDR3 nucleotide sequence: TGTGCCAGCAGCCACCCTGGGACTAACTATGGCTACACCTTC. Translation gives CASSHPGTNYGYTF. Looking up the rest from reference TRBV7-9 and TRBJ1-2 gives the full variable domain: DTGVSQNPRHKITKRGQNVTFRCDPISEHNRLYWYRQTLGQGPEFLTYFQNEAQLEKSRLLSDRFSAERPKGSFSTLEIQRTEQGDSAMYLCASSHPGTNYGYTFGSGTRLTVV.

V usage is TRBV19 and J usage is TRBJ2-1, with D possibly TRBD2 on 7 matching bases. V was shortened by 6 bases and J by 5 bases, with 17 bases between the two germline ends. This CDR3 is built from 15 residues. The germline V gene encodes CDR1 LNHDA and CDR2 SQIVND (reference sequence). The CDR3 sequence: CASRGGAQNHNEQFF. CDR3 nucleotides: TGTGCCAGTAGAGGGGGGGCTCAAAATCACAATGAGCAGTTCTTC.

This chain uses TRBV7-9 with TRBJ2-5, with D maybe TRBD2 (5 bases). V lost 4 bases and J 5 bases, leaving 11 bases between the germline ends. The CDR3 consists of 13 residues. Germline-derived CDR1 and CDR2 are SEHNR and FQNEAQ (reference sequence). The CDR3 is CASSSPGYETQYF. CDR3 in DNA: TGTGCCAGCAGCTCCCCGGGGTACGAGACCCAGTACTTC. Complete variable domain (other parts from reference TRBV7-9 and TRBJ2-5): DTGVSQNPRHKITKRGQNVTFRCDPISEHNRLYWYRQTLGQGPEFLTYFQNEAQLEKSRLLSDRFSAERPKGSFSTLEIQRTEQGDSAMYLCASSSPGYETQYFGPGTRLLVL.

This clone has a single count. This rearrangement joins TRBV5-4 to TRBJ2-2; 9 bases are a match to TRBD1. This CDR3 comprises 16 residues. Germline-derived CDR1 and CDR2 are SGHNT and YYREEE (reference sequence). After removal of 3 bases from V and 3 bases from J, the junction contained 6 bases not matched to a gene. CDR3 loop: CASSSYRGQDTGELFF. For the CDR3, the DNA is TGTGCCAGCAGCTCGTACAGGGGGCAGGACACCGGGGAGCTGTTTTTT.

The chain recombines TRBV2 with TRBJ2-7; D not certain. Trimming took 2 bases from V and 1 from J, leaving 9 bases between them. The V gene's germline CDR1 is SNHLY and CDR2 FYNNEI. This CDR3 is built from 14 residues. CDR3 DNA sequence: TGTGCCAGCAGTGAAAGGTTAATATCCTACGAGCAGTACTTC. Translation: CASSERLISYEQYF.

This sequence joins TRBV2 and TRBJ2-5, with D possibly TRBD2 on 6 matching bases. This CDR3 region has 15 residues. The germline gives CDR1 SNHLY, CDR2 FYNNEI. Trimming removed 4 bases from V and 4 bases from J, with 16 bases in between. CDR3 coding DNA: TGTGCCAGCAGTGCCGGGACTGGCAGTCGAGAGACCCAGTACTTC. As protein: CASSAGTGSRETQYF. The whole variable domain, remainder taken from reference TRBV2 and TRBJ2-5, is EPEVTQTPSHQVTQMGQEVILRCVPISNHLYFYWYRQILGQKVEFLVSFYNNEISEKSEIFDDQFSVERPDGSNFTLKIRSTKLEDSAMYFCASSAGTGSRETQYFGPGTRLLVL.

V and J are TRBV7-9 and TRBJ2-7, with TRBD1 matching 7 bases. Losses at the gene ends were 5 bases for V and 7 bases for J; bases not matched to a gene: 8. The germline V gene has CDR1 SEHNR and CDR2 FQNEAQ (reference sequence). The CDR3 consists of 13 residues. The CDR3 reads CASSPGQTREQYF. CDR3 sequence (DNA): TGTGCCAGCAGCCCGGGACAGACCAGAGAGCAGTACTTC.

This chain joins TRBV25-1 and TRBJ1-4, with D uncertain. CDR3 length: 12 residues. V was pared by 3 bases and J by 11 bases, with 10 bases between. CDR1 and CDR2 (germline): MGHDK, SYGVNS. CDR3 DNA: TGTGCCAGCAGTGAGCGGTATGGTAAACTGTTTTTT. Translation gives CASSERYGKLFF. Full variable domain (remainder filled in from reference TRBV25-1 and TRBJ1-4): EADIYQTPRYLVIGTGKKITLECSQTMGHDKMYWYQQDPGMELHLIHYSYGVNSTEKGDLSSESTVSRIRTEHFPLTLESARPSHTSQYLCASSERYGKLFFGSGTQLSVL.

This clone was seen a single time. This chain connects TRBV19 to TRBJ2-1; 11 bases match TRBD2. CDR1 LNHDA and CDR2 SQIVND come from the germline V gene (reference sequence). This CDR3 comprises 17 residues. V shed 5 bases and J 4 bases; nucleotides not matched to a gene: 10. The CDR3 coding sequence is TGTGCCAGTAGTGCCTTAGCGGGAGGGACCATGTACAATGAGCAGTTCTTC. Protein: CASSALAGGTMYNEQFF.

This rearrangement joins TRBV12-5 to TRBJ2-1; 7 bases map to TRBD2. Germline CDR1 reads LGHNT; CDR2 reads FRNRAP. The CDR3 has 13 residues. Unmatched junction bases numbered 4, after V lost 6 bases and J lost 5 bases. CDR3 sequence reads: CASGLANNNEQFF. The CDR3 DNA sequence: TGTGCTAGTGGACTAGCGAATAACAATGAGCAGTTCTTC.

The V gene is TRBV7-8, the J gene TRBJ2-3; D is possibly TRBD2 (6 bases). CDR3 length: 17 amino acids. V lost 1 base, J lost 0 bases, and 14 bases lay in between. The germline CDR1 and CDR2 sequences are SGHVS and FQNEAQ. CDR3 nucleotides: TGTGCCAGCAGCTTAGGTCGGCGGGGTCTTAGCACAGATACGCAGTATTTT. Its protein product is CASSLGRRGLSTDTQYF.

The rearrangement uses TRBV19 and TRBJ1-1, with D unclear. In germline, CDR1 is LNHDA, CDR2 SQIVND (reference sequence). V lost 3 bases and J lost 1, with 6 bases in between. CDR3 length: 13 amino acids. The CDR3 loop reads CASSILKNTEAFF. The CDR3 region has the DNA TGTGCCAGTAGTATCTTGAAGAACACTGAAGCTTTCTTT.

This chain uses TRBV5-6 with TRBJ1-1; 7 bases map to TRBD1. This CDR3 spans 17 amino acids. With V trimmed by 0 bases and J by 5 bases, 13 bases remained unmatched. Per the germline V gene, CDR1 is SGHDT and CDR2 is YYEEEE. The CDR3 region is CASSLGQGVLRMTEAFF. Here the CDR3 DNA reads TGTGCCAGCAGCTTGGGCCAGGGGGTTTTACGGATGACTGAAGCTTTCTTT.

The CDR3 region is CASRTGQDNEQFF. Here the CDR3 DNA reads TGTGCCAGCAGAACGGGCCAGGACAATGAGCAGTTCTTC. The chain recombines TRBV6-5 with TRBJ2-1; D is ambiguous. V was clipped by 6 bases and J by 5 bases, with 11 bases between them. The germline V gene encodes CDR1 MNHEY and CDR2 SVGAGI. This CDR3 has 13 amino acids.

This rearrangement joins TRBV7-3 to TRBJ2-1; D gene ambiguous. This CDR3 is built from 14 residues. V lost 4 bases to trimming and J lost 2 bases, with 9 bases between them. Germline assignment: CDR1 SGHTA and CDR2 FQGTGA. CDR3 sequence (DNA): TGTGCCAGCAGCTACGACCTGACCTACAATGAGCAGTTCTTC. This gives the protein CASSYDLTYNEQFF.

The chain links TRBV9 to TRBJ2-1; weak D call: TRBD2 (5 bases). V lost 3 bases and J 0 bases, leaving 13 bases between the germline ends. Germline V CDR1 and CDR2: SGDLS, YYNGEE. This CDR3 comprises 16 residues. The CDR3 bases are TGTGCCAGCAGCGGCTACGGTGGGAGCTCCTACAATGAGCAGTTCTTC. Translating gives CASSGYGGSSYNEQFF.

The V gene is TRBV21-1, the J gene TRBJ2-5; the D call of TRBD2 is as the table states it, not checked on the DNA. TRBV21-1 represents a pseudogene. This CDR3 comprises 18 residues. The CDR3 nucleotides are TGTGCCAGCAGAATCCGGGACTACAAAACCGAGGTCCCCGAGACCCAGTACTTC. It encodes CASRIRDYKTEVPETQYF.

The chain has TRBV10-3 and TRBJ2-1; 13 nucleotides match TRBD2. Losses at the gene ends were 6 bases for V and 9 bases for J; bases not matched to a gene: 8. The germline V gene encodes CDR1 ENHRY and CDR2 SYGVKD. The CDR3 is made up of 15 amino acids. CDR3 DNA: TGTGCCATCAGACCACTAGCGGGAGGGCCCCTTGAGCAGTTCTTC. Its protein is CAIRPLAGGPLEQFF.

The CDR3 DNA reads TGTGCCAGCAGCGTAGGGGGGCCTGGGTACGAGCAGTACTTC. It codes for CASSVGGPGYEQYF. The chain recombines TRBV9 with TRBJ2-7, with D perhaps matching TRBD1 (6 bases). Germline V gives CDR1 SGDLS, CDR2 YYNGEE. The CDR3 totals 14 residues. V dropped 0 bases and J dropped 4 bases, with 11 bases sitting between them.

The CDR3 spells CASSLDSYEQYF. In nucleotides, the CDR3 is TGTGCCAGCAGTTTGGACAGCTACGAGCAGTACTTC. V is TRBV28 and J is TRBJ2-7; tentatively, D is TRBD1 (6 bases). The CDR3 covers 12 residues. V was trimmed by 3 bases and J by 3 bases, leaving 6 bases between them. Germline V gene lookup returns CDR1 MDHEN and CDR2 SYDVKM.

A single count supports this clone. The CDR3 nucleotides are TGCGCCAGCAGCCAAGATGCACTTCCTACCTTCGAGGATACGCAGTATTTT. Translating gives CASSQDALPTFEDTQYF. V gene TRBV4-1 combines with J gene TRBJ2-3; D gene ambiguous. Trimming cost V 0 bases and J 6 bases, with 19 bases left between them. CDR3 length: 17 amino acids. The germline V gene has CDR1 MGHRA and CDR2 YSYEKL.